A selection of T cell receptor beta chains follows, all from one sample in a study of blood T cell repertoires in COVID-19. The assay was immunoSEQ multiplex PCR, and TCRdb's table has in-frame clones only and misses some. The sample lists about 100,000 clones, approximately 84% occurring once. The specimen sequenced was peripheral blood. The receptors originated from a man in his 60s with acute or convalescent COVID-19. Both conserved end residues are trimmed from each CDR3. A D gene is named only where the DNA matches it firmly.

j_call d_call v_call cdr3_aa
TRBJ2-1 NA TRBV18 ASSRSSYNEQF
TRBJ1-2 NA TRBV7-8 ASSLGDPREHYGYT
TRBJ2-4 TRBD2 TRBV3-1/TRBV3-2 ASSHRPGLAAQNAKNIQY
TRBJ2-7 NA TRBV11-2 ASSLESRYSSYEQY
TRBJ1-2 NA TRBV7-6 ASSLGQDNGYT
TRBJ2-1 TRBD2 TRBV4-3 ASSQEVAGGGEQF
TRBJ2-3 TRBD2 TRBV10-3 AISERAGNTDTQY
TRBJ1-5 TRBD1 TRBV2 ASSGGQGRNQPQH
TRBJ1-1 NA TRBV18 ASSPRSGGLMNTEAF
TRBJ2-2 NA TRBV9 ASSVELRNTGELF
TRBJ2-1 TRBD2 TRBV19 ASSPTSGVGNEQF
TRBJ2-2 NA TRBV15 ATSGGLLDTGELF
TRBJ1-1 NA TRBV5-1 ASSLTPPGSMNTEAF
TRBJ1-2 NA TRBV11-3 ASKGEGYGYT
TRBJ1-1 NA TRBV18 ASSPTDMNTEAF